These T cell receptor beta chains were read from a single sample in a study of shared clonotypes between healthy human individuals. Assay used: immunoSEQ multiplex PCR; TCRdb lists only in-frame clones, some missing. The sample contains roughly 1,500,000 clones, approximately 98.5% of which appear only once. The sample was naive CD4+ T cells sorted from blood. These receptors were collected from a young man in good health. Both conserved end residues are part of each CDR3. The D gene is left open where the match is weak. Clone size, where shown, is once, few, many, or a class for clones that have expanded.

size: NA; J: TRBJ2-3; V: TRBV5-1; D: NA; DNA: TGCGCCAGCGGGGGGCAAGTCACAGATACGCAGTATTTT; CDR3: CASGGQVTDTQYF
size: once; J: TRBJ2-7; V: TRBV27; D: NA; DNA: TGTGCCAGCAAGACGAGGGTCCTCTCCTACGAGCAGTACTTC; CDR3: CASKTRVLSYEQYF
size: NA; J: TRBJ1-1; V: TRBV28; D: NA; DNA: TGTGCCAGCAGCCCGACCCCCTCAATGAACACTGAAGCTTTCTTT; CDR3: CASSPTPSMNTEAFF
size: NA; J: TRBJ2-1; V: TRBV11-3; D: TRBD2; DNA: TGTGCCAGCAGCAAACTAGCGGGAGGCAACAATGAGCAGTTCTTC; CDR3: CASSKLAGGNNEQFF
size: NA; J: TRBJ2-7; V: TRBV18; D: TRBD1; DNA: TGTGCCAGCTCCGGGACAGGGATTTTAGGCGCCTACGAGCAGTACTTC; CDR3: CASSGTGILGAYEQYF
size: NA; J: TRBJ2-7; V: TRBV29-1; D: NA; DNA: TGCAGCGTTGGAGGACCGTGGGCCTACGAGCAGTACTTC; CDR3: CSVGGPWAYEQYF
size: NA; J: TRBJ2-1; V: TRBV29-1; D: TRBD1; DNA: TGCAGCGTTGAAGATCCCAGGACAGGGGTTTTCGGGGAGCAGTTCTTC; CDR3: CSVEDPRTGVFGEQFF
size: NA; J: TRBJ2-1; V: TRBV5-1; D: NA; DNA: TGCGCCAGCAGCTTGAAGAATGAGCAGTTCTTC; CDR3: CASSLKNEQFF
size: NA; J: TRBJ2-7; V: TRBV4-3; D: NA; DNA: TGCGCCAGCAGCCAATCCCCCCAGGGGAACTACGAGCAGTACTTC; CDR3: CASSQSPQGNYEQYF
size: NA; J: TRBJ2-2; V: TRBV7-3; D: NA; DNA: TGTGCCAGCGGCGGGACTCTGAACACCGGGGAGCTGTTTTTT; CDR3: CASGGTLNTGELFF
size: NA; J: TRBJ2-2; V: TRBV2; D: TRBD2; DNA: TGTGCCAGCACACTAGCGGCGAACACCGGGGAGCTGTTTTTT; CDR3: CASTLAANTGELFF
size: NA; J: TRBJ1-1; V: TRBV28; D: NA; DNA: TGTGCCAGCAGTTTGTGGCAGAACACTGAAGCTTTCTTT; CDR3: CASSLWQNTEAFF
size: NA; J: TRBJ2-2; V: TRBV6-5; D: TRBD2; DNA: TGTGCCAGCAGGCGGGGGTCCGGGGAGCTGTTTTTT; CDR3: CASRRGSGELFF
size: NA; J: TRBJ2-7; V: TRBV2; D: TRBD1; DNA: TGTGCCAGCCGTGGGGACAGTGTCTACGAGCAGTACTTC; CDR3: CASRGDSVYEQYF